This passage covers 22 T cell receptor beta chains from one sample sequenced in a study of blood T cells in healthy people across ages. The use of a sample-barcoded 5' primer and a J-beta primer mix characterized a second PCR of roughly 6 to 11 cycles. A single record per CDR3 protein comes from TCRdb applying MiXCR to the 5' RACE reads. The sample lists about 1 million distinct CDR3 sequences; 40% to 50% were seen once. Material: blood. The receptors come from a woman in her fifties or sixties in good health.

CDR3: CASSLKGTGGSSGANVLTF. The CDR3 region has the DNA TGTGCCAGCAGCCTCAAAGGGACAGGGGGGAGCTCTGGGGCCAACGTCCTGACTTTC. V is TRBV6-1 and J is TRBJ2-6; 11 nucleotides agree with TRBD1. The germline V gene has CDR1 MNHNS and CDR2 SASEGT. This CDR3 spans 19 amino acids. The ends lost 6 bases at V and 0 bases at J; junction bases unmatched: 10.

This clonotype was picked up a small number of times. V and J are TRBV24-1 and TRBJ2-5, with 7 positions matching TRBD1. This CDR3 region has 15 residues. CDR1 and CDR2 from the germline V gene are KGHDR and SFDVKD. Trimming at V came to 4 bases and at J to 2 bases, leaving 6 bases not matched to a gene. The CDR3: CATSEGRTGQETQYF. CDR3 DNA sequence: TGTGCCACCAGTGAGGGTAGGACAGGACAAGAGACCCAGTACTTC.

The chain carries TRBV7-6 and TRBJ2-1; no clear D. Germline CDR1 SGHVS, CDR2 FNYEAQ. The CDR3 length is 16 residues. V shed 0 bases and J shed 8 bases, with 17 bases lying between them. The CDR3 DNA sequence: TGTGCCAGCAGCTTAGCGCCCGGAACGCCCCACGATGAGCAGTTCTTC. This encodes CASSLAPGTPHDEQFF.

The chain uses TRBV10-3 and TRBJ2-7; 9 bases agree with TRBD1. Germline CDR1 and CDR2: ENHRY and SYGVKD. After removal of 6 bases from V and 3 bases from J, the junction contained 6 bases not matched to a gene. The CDR3 runs 14 residues. CDR3 sequence reads: CAIRTTGGGYEQYF. DNA of the CDR3: TGTGCCATCAGGACGACAGGGGGAGGCTACGAGCAGTACTTC.

This clonotype came up once. The chain has TRBV3-1 and TRBJ2-7; no firm D call. The V end was cut by 2 bases, the J end by 3 bases, with 5 bases between. The CDR3 consists of 12 residues. The germline gives CDR1 LGHDT, CDR2 YNNKEL (reference sequence). CDR3 loop: CASSQTFYEQYF. CDR3 bases: TGTGCCAGCAGCCAAACCTTCTACGAGCAGTACTTC.

The V and J genes are TRBV3-1 and TRBJ2-7, with 7 nucleotides matching TRBD2. Germline V gene sequence: CDR1 LGHDT, CDR2 YNNKEL (reference sequence). There are 16 residues in the CDR3. V lost 1 base to trimming and J lost 4 bases; unmatched junction nucleotides: 10. CDR3 amino acids: CASSQGIWGEGYEQYF. Written as DNA, the CDR3 is TGTGCCAGCAGCCAAGGGATCTGGGGGGAGGGGTACGAGCAGTACTTC.

This clonotype occurred a few times. The rearrangement uses TRBV29-1 and TRBJ1-2, with D hard to call. The germline CDR1 and CDR2 sequences are SQVTM and ANQGSEA. V lost 5 bases and J 4 bases, leaving 20 bases between the germline ends. The CDR3 consists of 15 residues. The CDR3, as DNA: TGCAGCGTTAGGGCAGACAATAGACCGGGCTATGGCTACACCTTC. Protein sequence: CSVRADNRPGYGYTF.

The V and J genes are TRBV5-1 and TRBJ2-4; D unresolved. Per the germline V gene, CDR1 is SGHRS and CDR2 is YFSETQ. CDR3 length equals 14 residues. Trimming stripped 0 bases from V and 6 bases from J, with 10 bases between. The CDR3 sequence: CASSLEDWGNIQYF. CDR3 nucleotides: TGCGCCAGCAGCTTGGAAGACTGGGGAAACATTCAGTACTTC. The variable domain in full, completed from reference TRBV5-1 and TRBJ2-4, reads KAGVTQTPRYLIKTRGQQVTLSCSPISGHRSVSWYQQTPGQGLQFLFEYFSETQRNKGNFPGRFSGRQFSNSRSEMNVSTLELGDSALYLCASSLEDWGNIQYFGAGTRLSVL.

This rearrangement joins TRBV18 to TRBJ2-1, with 7 positions matching TRBD2. Germline CDR1 reads KGHSH; CDR2 reads LQKENI. V was pared by 8 bases and J by 0 bases, with 7 bases of the junction left unmatched. This CDR3 is 15 amino acids long. For the CDR3, the DNA is TGTGCCAGCGTTCTAGCGGTAAGCTCCTACAATGAGCAGTTCTTC. Translation: CASVLAVSSYNEQFF. Full variable domain (rest looked up from reference TRBV18 and TRBJ2-1): NAGVMQNPRHLVRRRGQEARLRCSPMKGHSHVYWYRQLPEEGLKFMVYLQKENIIDESGMPKERFSAEFPKEGPSILRIQQVVRGDSAAYFCASVLAVSSYNEQFFGPGTRLTVL.

About this clonotype: This clone may be a read error of a much larger clone one base away. The CDR3 carries no conserved terminal phenylalanine or tryptophan, so it likely arises from a read error. This chain connects TRBV7-3 to TRBJ2-1, with D possibly being TRBD1 (7 bases). CDR1 and CDR2 (germline): SGHTA, FQGTGA. The CDR3 loop spans 14 amino acids. V was trimmed by 3 bases and J by 9 bases, leaving 15 bases between them. Here the CDR3 DNA reads TGTGCCAGCAGCTTGAACCTCCAGGGGGGTGAGCAGTTCTTA. Translated, it gives CASSLNLQGGEQFL.

The V gene is TRBV20-1, the J gene TRBJ1-1; D unclear. V dropped 5 bases and J dropped 7 bases, with 11 bases sitting between them. The CDR3 sequence is 11 residues long. The germline V gene has CDR1 DFQATT and CDR2 SNEGSKA (reference sequence). CDR3: CSAADTCEAFF. In DNA, the CDR3 is TGCAGTGCTGCTGACACCTGTGAAGCTTTCTTT.

The sample holds a few counts of this clonotype. The V call is TRBV27, the J call TRBJ2-1; 7 positions match TRBD2. The V and J ends lost 6 bases and 6 bases, in that order; junction bases with no gene match: 11. The CDR3 is made up of 15 amino acids. Germline CDR1 is MNHEY and CDR2 is SMNVEV (reference sequence). CDR3: CASRPGAGVGNEQFF. In nucleotides, the CDR3 is TGTGCCAGCAGACCCGGGGCGGGAGTAGGCAATGAGCAGTTCTTC.

This clonotype showed up just a few times. This chain connects TRBV9 to TRBJ2-5; 8 bases align to TRBD2. This CDR3 is 15 amino acids long. Per the germline V gene, CDR1 is SGDLS and CDR2 is YYNGEE. With V trimmed by 1 base and J by 2 bases, 4 bases remained unmatched. In nucleotides, the CDR3 is TGTGCCAGCAGCGTATCGGGGGGGGGACAAGAGACCCAGTACTTC. Encoded protein: CASSVSGGGQETQYF.

Only a few counts were recorded for this clonotype. The chain has TRBV7-8 and TRBJ2-3, with 8 nucleotides matching TRBD2. The germline gives CDR1 SGHVS, CDR2 FQNEAQ. With 3 bases clipped from V and 7 bases from J, the junction kept 9 bases outside the gene matches. This CDR3 region has 15 residues. This CDR3 reads CASSLLAGAAHTQYF. The CDR3 nucleotides read TGTGCCAGCAGCTTGCTAGCGGGCGCTGCCCATACGCAGTATTTT.

This clonotype showed up just a few times. This chain joins TRBV29-1 and TRBJ1-1; D is possibly TRBD1 (6 bases). CDR1 SQVTM and CDR2 ANQGSEA come from the germline V gene. The CDR3 totals 13 residues. The V and J ends lost 5 bases and 1 base respectively, with 11 bases between them. Here the CDR3 reads CSVPLGGNTEAFF. DNA of the CDR3: TGCAGCGTTCCTCTAGGGGGGAACACTGAAGCTTTCTTT.

Ten or more counts support this clonotype. The V and J genes are TRBV2 and TRBJ2-5; D ambiguous. CDR3 size: 12 residues. Deletions cut 0 bases from V and 5 bases from J, with 4 bases between. Germline V lookup: CDR1 SNHLY, CDR2 FYNNEI. In DNA form, the CDR3 reads TGTGCCAGCAGTGAAGCTGGGGAGACCCAGTACTTC. Translated, it gives CASSEAGETQYF.

V and J are TRBV5-1 and TRBJ2-1; 7 bases are shared with TRBD2. The CDR3 runs to 14 residues. V lost 5 bases, J lost 6 bases, and 8 bases stayed unmatched. The V gene's germline CDR1 is SGHRS and CDR2 YFSETQ. The CDR3 reads CASRRGLDVNEQFF. The CDR3 DNA reads TGCGCCAGCAGACGTGGACTAGACGTCAATGAGCAGTTCTTC.

This clonotype was seen a handful of times. The chain combines TRBV13 with TRBJ2-7; maybe TRBD1 (6 bases). Trimming shortened V by 3 bases and J by 0 bases, and 15 bases separated the two germline ends. The CDR3 length is 16 residues. Germline V gene data show CDR1 as PRHDT and CDR2 as FYEKMQ (reference sequence). Here the CDR3 reads CASSFRDMTDSYEQYF. CDR3 DNA sequence: TGTGCCAGCAGCTTCCGGGACATGACTGACTCCTACGAGCAGTACTTC.

In its sample, this clonotype was seen a few times. The chain joins TRBV5-1 to TRBJ1-4, with D unclear. With 5 bases removed from V and 5 bases from J, the gap between germline ends came to 10 bases. The CDR3 covers 13 residues. Germline values: CDR1 SGHRS, CDR2 YFSETQ. CDR3 nucleotide sequence: TGCGCCAGCAGATATAGATACAATGAAAAACTGTTTTTT. Encoded protein: CASRYRYNEKLFF.

The table lists this clonotype with many counts. This chain links TRBV10-2 with TRBJ2-7, with D uncertain. Per germline, CDR1 WSHSY and CDR2 SAAADI. The CDR3 consists of 14 residues. V was cut by 3 bases and J by 0 bases, with 9 bases left in between. CDR3: CASSELGSSYEQYF. The DNA of the CDR3 is TGCGCCAGCAGTGAATTGGGCAGCTCCTACGAGCAGTACTTC.

This clonotype appeared once. The chain has TRBV27 and TRBJ2-3; a weak D match, TRBD1 (5 bases). The germline gives CDR1 MNHEY, CDR2 SMNVEV (reference sequence). V lost 6 bases to trimming and J lost 0 bases, with 16 bases between them. The CDR3 is made up of 16 amino acids. The CDR3 spells CASRGWGVISTDTQYF. The CDR3, as DNA: TGTGCCAGCAGGGGTTGGGGCGTGATTAGCACAGATACGCAGTATTTT.

The V call is TRBV6-6, the J call TRBJ1-1, with 7 bases matching TRBD1. J lost 1 base, V lost 6 bases, and 5 bases had no gene match. This CDR3 is built from 14 residues. The germline V gene encodes CDR1 MNHNY and CDR2 SVGAGI (reference sequence). CDR3 nucleotides: TGTGCCAGCAGAGCAGGGGGGGCGAACACTGAAGCTTTCTTT. Translation: CASRAGGANTEAFF.